This record looks at one TCR beta chain sequence and its context. Its antigen remains unidentified. The data were taken from a study of T cell responses to AZD1222 COVID-19 vaccine. Regarding the study as a whole: The study sampled repertoires only after the peak T cell response. Breadth and depth of Spike-specific TCRs rose after two AZD1222 doses. Nearly half of unique spike-specific TCRs reportedly avoided B.1.351 and B.1.1.7 mutated regions. White British donors predominated, females outnumbered males, and clonal diversity was possibly underestimated.

Sequencing was performed with immunoSEQ multiplex PCR; in TCRdb, only in-frame clones are kept and a portion is missing. The repertoire holds approximately 140,000 clones, with roughly nine tenths as singletons. Sequencing was performed on peripheral blood, taken 28 days after the second AZD1222 dose. This clonotype was obtained from an adult who received the AZD1222 COVID-19 vaccine.

CDR3 DNA: TGCGCCAGCAGCTTGGGTTCTGGGCCAGGTGAAGCTTTCTTT. Amino acids: CASSLGSGPGEAFF. The chain joins TRBV5-1 to TRBJ1-1; D unresolved. The germline CDR1 and CDR2 sequences are SGHRS and YFSETQ. V lost 0 bases and J 7 bases, leaving 13 bases between the germline ends. The CDR3 length is 14 residues.